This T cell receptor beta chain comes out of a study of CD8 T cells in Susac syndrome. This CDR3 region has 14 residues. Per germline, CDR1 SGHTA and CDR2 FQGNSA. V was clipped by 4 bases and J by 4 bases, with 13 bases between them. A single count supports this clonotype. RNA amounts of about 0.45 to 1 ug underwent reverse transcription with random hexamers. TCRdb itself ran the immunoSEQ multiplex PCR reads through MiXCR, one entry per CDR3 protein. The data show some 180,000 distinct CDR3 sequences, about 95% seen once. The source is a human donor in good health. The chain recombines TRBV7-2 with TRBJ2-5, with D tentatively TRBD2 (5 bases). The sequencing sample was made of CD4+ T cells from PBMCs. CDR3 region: CASSYPEVGETQYF. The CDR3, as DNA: TGTGCCAGCAGCTACCCGGAGGTCGGAGAGACCCAGTACTTC. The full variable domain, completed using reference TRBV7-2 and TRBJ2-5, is GAGVSQSPSNKVTEKGKDVELRCDPISGHTALYWYRQSLGQGLEFLIYFQGNSAPDKSGLPSDRFSAERTGGSVSTLTIQRTQQEDSAVYLCASSYPEVGETQYFGPGTRLLVL.